This entry lists 15 T cell receptor beta chains sequenced from one sample in a study of cytomegalovirus exposure and HLA in healthy donors. PCR amplification relied on 60 Vbeta primers (plus 13 Jbeta primers). Profiling relied on immunoSEQ multiplex PCR, and the TCRdb table lists in-frame clones only, not all of them. The table has 100,000 to 120,000 clones, 83% seen once. Sequences were obtained from PBMCs. These receptors originate from a young man in good health and CMV-seronegative.

The chain carries TRBV5-4 and TRBJ1-1; unclear D gene. V was trimmed by 2 bases and J by 5 bases, leaving 10 bases between them. The CDR3 is made up of 13 amino acids. CDR1 is SGHNT, CDR2 YYREEE, per germline (reference sequence). Here the CDR3 DNA reads TGTGCCAGCAGCTTTGAGGTGGAGACTGAAGCTTTCTTT. It translates to CASSFEVETEAFF. Full variable domain (outside the CDR3, taken from reference TRBV5-4 and TRBJ1-1): ETGVTQSPTHLIKTRGQQVTLRCSSQSGHNTVSWYQQALGQGPQFIFQYYREEENGRGNFPPRFSGLQFPNYSSELNVNALELDDSALYLCASSFEVETEAFFGQGTRLTVV.

V gene TRBV19 combines with J gene TRBJ2-2; TRBD2 is a possible D gene (5 bases). The CDR3 sequence is 13 residues long. V lost 11 bases to trimming and J lost 2 bases, with 12 bases between them. Germline V gives CDR1 LNHDA, CDR2 SQIVND (reference sequence). The CDR3 loop is CAGGWTNTGELFF. Here the CDR3 DNA reads TGTGCCGGCGGCTGGACTAACACCGGGGAGCTGTTTTTT.

V and J are TRBV6-5 and TRBJ2-2; D is perhaps TRBD2 (6 bases). The CDR3 totals 14 residues. Looked up from germline, CDR1 is MNHEY and CDR2 is SVGAGI. V lost 6 bases and J 2 bases, leaving 10 bases between the germline ends. CDR3: CASRGLLNTGELFF. The CDR3 DNA sequence: TGTGCCAGCAGGGGACTCCTTAACACCGGGGAGCTGTTTTTT.

V gene TRBV5-4 combines with J gene TRBJ2-7, with 8 bases fitting TRBD2. The CDR3 runs 14 residues. Germline trimming cut 2 bases from V and 5 bases from J; bases unmatched to any gene: 6. Germline CDR1 reads SGHNT; CDR2 reads YYREEE (reference sequence). In DNA form, the CDR3 reads TGTGCCAGCAGCTTCCGAGCGGGAGTTCACGAGCAGTACTTC. Translating it yields CASSFRAGVHEQYF.

This clone was recorded a few times. The CDR3 spells CASIGSGMESGYTF. The DNA of the CDR3 is TGTGCCAGCATAGGATCGGGGATGGAGAGTGGCTACACCTTC. The chain has TRBV28 and TRBJ1-2; D uncertain. This CDR3 is built from 14 residues. From germline, CDR1 is MDHEN and CDR2 SYDVKM. Trimming took 7 bases from V and 7 from J, leaving 19 bases between them.

This sequence joins TRBV15 and TRBJ1-5, with D maybe TRBD1 (6 bases). Germline CDR1 and CDR2: LNHNV and YYDKDF (reference sequence). V was shortened by 6 bases and J by 2 bases, with 14 bases between the two germline ends. The CDR3 contains 15 residues. The CDR3 DNA follows: TGTGCCACCAGAGAGGGGGATTTTGGCAATCAGCCCCAGCATTTT. Its translation: CATREGDFGNQPQHF.

The gene calls are TRBV7-9 and TRBJ2-7, with TRBD1 matching 7 bases. The ends lost 5 bases at V and 5 bases at J; junction bases unmatched: 3. In germline, CDR1 is SEHNR, CDR2 FQNEAQ (reference sequence). The CDR3 length is 12 residues. The CDR3 is CASSLTGDEQYF. Written as DNA, the CDR3 is TGTGCCAGCAGCCTCACAGGGGACGAGCAGTACTTC.

This clone was counted a few times. This chain connects TRBV28 to TRBJ2-7; weak D call: TRBD2 (6 bases). The germline V gene has CDR1 MDHEN and CDR2 SYDVKM. V gave up 6 bases and J gave up 0 bases, with 18 bases separating them. CDR3 length equals 16 residues. CDR3 nucleotide sequence: TGTGCCAGCAGGGGAGGATCAGCCGTATCCTCCTACGAGCAGTACTTC. Translating gives CASRGGSAVSSYEQYF.

Only a few counts were recorded for this clone. Germline and junction disagree at one end, which may indicate a read error. The chain combines TRBV7-9 with TRBJ2-1; no clear D. CDR1 SEHNR and CDR2 FQNEAQ come from the germline V gene (reference sequence). This CDR3 contains 15 residues. CDR3 coding DNA: TGTTCCAGCAGCTTAGTAAGGTCCGACGGGAATGAGCAGTTCTTC. As protein: CSSSLVRSDGNEQFF.

This clone has more than one count but fewer than ten. The V call is TRBV5-6, the J call TRBJ2-7; tentative D call: TRBD2 (5 bases). V was cut by 4 bases and J by 6 bases, with 11 bases left in between. CDR1 and CDR2 from the germline V gene are SGHDT and YYEEEE. The CDR3 is made up of 12 amino acids. CDR3 coding DNA: TGTGCCAGCAGCGGGAGTACGCGCGAGCAGTACTTC. It codes for CASSGSTREQYF.

This chain links TRBV11-1 with TRBJ2-5; 13 nucleotides align to TRBD2. Germline V gives CDR1 SGHAT, CDR2 FQDESV (reference sequence). Unmatched junction bases numbered 2, after V lost 3 bases and J lost 1 base. The CDR3 runs to 16 residues. CDR3 DNA sequence: TGTGCCAGCAGCTTGGGACTAGCGGGGCTCCAAGAGACCCAGTACTTC. It yields the protein CASSLGLAGLQETQYF.

The gene calls are TRBV7-2 and TRBJ2-1; TRBD2 agrees at 7 bases. After removal of 3 bases from V and 5 bases from J, the junction contained 1 base not matched to a gene. The CDR3 covers 13 residues. CDR1 SGHTA and CDR2 FQGNSA come from the germline V gene. CDR3 amino acids: CASSFTSDNEQFF. As DNA, the CDR3 is TGTGCCAGCAGCTTTACTAGCGACAATGAGCAGTTCTTC.

The J gene is TRBJ2-1, the V gene TRBV7-2; 8 bases map to TRBD2. The germline V gene has CDR1 SGHTA and CDR2 FQGNSA. The CDR3 is made up of 17 amino acids. Unmatched junction bases numbered 20, after V lost 5 bases and J lost 11 bases. The CDR3 loop is CASSPRAGLASEGQQFF. The CDR3 DNA reads TGTGCCAGCAGCCCCAGGGCCGGACTAGCCTCCGAGGGGCAGCAGTTCTTC.

The chain couples TRBV7-2 to TRBJ2-7; TRBD2 agrees at 11 bases. CDR3 length: 15 amino acids. Trimming cost V 6 bases and J 7 bases; bases outside gene matches: 11. Per germline, CDR1 SGHTA and CDR2 FQGNSA. CDR3 coding DNA: TGTGCCAGCAGACCCCTCAATAGCGGGAGGGGGGAGCAGTACTTC. Protein sequence: CASRPLNSGRGEQYF.

The V and J genes are TRBV6-6 and TRBJ2-7; no clear D. The CDR3 length is 14 residues. The V gene's germline CDR1 is MNHNY and CDR2 SVGAGI (reference sequence). Trimming pared 4 bases from V and 0 bases from J, leaving 10 bases between. CDR3 nucleotides: TGTGCCAGCAGTTCGTGGCAAAACTCCTACGAGCAGTACTTC. It encodes CASSSWQNSYEQYF.